This entry describes one T cell receptor beta chain. Its antigen is undetermined. Clones were sequenced by immunoSEQ multiplex PCR, and TCRdb holds only the in-frame ones, with some missing. The top ten hold 2.9% of the sample, which has over 200,000 clones, 88% seen once. The donors were part of the validation cohort of roughly 110 subjects. That cohort was separate from the first cohort, which comprised 670 or so subjects. The sample belongs to a study of cytomegalovirus exposure and HLA in healthy donors. General study points: Rare TCR sequences dominated, though some public TCRs recurred in many donors. In the 120 or so validation repertoires, about 94% of cluster scores exceeded 0, per a later analysis.

CDR1 and CDR2 (germline): SEHNR, FQNEAQ (reference sequence). The V end lost 11 bases, the J end lost 2 bases, and 10 bases lay between the germline ends. This CDR3 spans 13 amino acids. What was sequenced was PBMCs. The chain couples TRBV7-9 to TRBJ2-6, with D uncertain. This receptor was taken from a woman aged 18 to 35 in good health and CMV-seronegative. The CDR3 reads CAGRYPGANVLTF. As DNA, the CDR3 is TGTGCCGGTCGGTACCCTGGGGCCAACGTCCTGACTTTC.